The 21 T cell receptor beta chains presented below share a single source sample, sequenced in a study of T-cell memory formation after mild COVID-19. TCRdb re-called the 5' RACE reads with MiXCR, one entry per CDR3 protein. Here the sample spans about 350,000 distinct CDR3 sequences, roughly an eighth being singletons. The sequenced material came from PBMCs or a T cell subset sorted from them (not recorded which). These receptors were taken from a man younger than 35 who had mild COVID-19 (a few samples of this study predate the infection). Cell type and time point are not known.

This rearrangement joins TRBV5-1 to TRBJ1-2; D gene unclear. Germline assignment: CDR1 SGHRS and CDR2 YFSETQ. V lost 0 bases to trimming and J lost 8 bases, with 11 bases between them. CDR3 length: 13 residues. CDR3 sequence reads: CASSLEAGLGYTF. CDR3 bases: TGCGCCAGCAGCTTGGAGGCGGGCCTGGGCTACACCTTC.

This clonotype was picked up a small number of times. This chain links TRBV7-2 with TRBJ2-1, with D maybe TRBD1 (5 bases). Germline lookup yields CDR1 SGHTA and CDR2 FQGNSA. V was pared by 1 base and J by 3 bases, with 10 bases between. The CDR3 length is 15 residues. CDR3 sequence (DNA): TGTGCCAGCAGCTTAGGACAGCAAGTCTACAATGAGCAGTTCTTC. It specifies CASSLGQQVYNEQFF.

The V gene is TRBV27, the J gene TRBJ1-1; D uncertain. Per germline, CDR1 MNHEY and CDR2 SMNVEV (reference sequence). The CDR3 length is 14 residues. Trimming pared 5 bases from V and 11 bases from J, leaving 21 bases between. The CDR3 reads CASSPWTVDVEAFF. The CDR3, as DNA: TGTGCCAGCAGTCCCTGGACGGTGGACGTAGAGGCTTTCTTT.

This clonotype was counted a few times. This may stem from a read error, because a much larger clone lies one nucleotide away. The chain is built from TRBV5-1 and TRBJ2-5; TRBD2 is a possible D gene (5 bases). Germline-derived CDR1 and CDR2 are SGHRS and YFSETQ. The CDR3 runs 13 residues. V lost 8 bases and J 5 bases, leaving 16 bases between the germline ends. The CDR3 loop reads CARSPPGGETQYF. The CDR3 region has the DNA TGCGCCAGAAGCCCCCCAGGAGGCGAGACCCAGTACTTC. Full variable domain (missing parts from reference TRBV5-1 and TRBJ2-5): KAGVTQTPRYLIKTRGQQVTLSCSPISGHRSVSWYQQTPGQGLQFLFEYFSETQRNKGNFPGRFSGRQFSNSRSEMNVSTLELGDSALYLCARSPPGGETQYFGPGTRLLVL.

V usage is TRBV20-1 and J usage is TRBJ2-4, with 7 bases fitting TRBD2. The CDR3 consists of 13 residues. Trimming at V came to 7 bases and at J to 1 base, leaving 4 bases not matched to a gene. Germline loops: CDR1 DFQATT, CDR2 SNEGSKA (reference sequence). This chain's CDR3 is CSGRGTAKNIQYF. The CDR3 region has the DNA TGCAGTGGGCGGGGGACGGCCAAAAACATTCAGTACTTC.

The chain uses TRBV6-1 and TRBJ2-7; D is unresolved. Germline-derived CDR1 and CDR2 are MNHNS and SASEGT. The CDR3 has 14 amino acids. The V and J ends lost 1 base and 2 bases respectively, with 9 bases between them. The CDR3 DNA reads as TGTGCCAGCAGTGAAGGGTTGGGAACCTACGAGCAGTACGTC. Translating gives CASSEGLGTYEQYV.

This chain connects TRBV6-2 or TRBV6-3 to TRBJ2-1; 15 bases match TRBD2. Germline V CDR1 and CDR2: MNHEY, SVGEGT. J lost 9 bases, V lost 8 bases, and 20 bases had no gene match. This CDR3 spans 19 amino acids. The CDR3 reads CASPPSLGLAGGQIGEQFF. In nucleotides, the CDR3 is TGTGCCAGCCCCCCAAGTTTGGGACTAGCGGGGGGCCAGATCGGTGAGCAGTTCTTC.

In this sample, this clonotype turned up a few times. The V call is TRBV5-8, the J call TRBJ1-1, with D hard to call. The V gene's germline CDR1 is SGHTS and CDR2 YDEGEE. The CDR3 runs 13 residues. V shed 5 bases and J shed 0 bases, with 8 bases lying between them. The CDR3 loop is CASRPDLNTEAFF. CDR3 sequence (DNA): TGTGCCAGCAGACCGGACCTGAACACTGAAGCTTTCTTT.

This chain joins TRBV6-2 or TRBV6-3 and TRBJ2-4, with TRBD2 matching 7 bases. Losses at the gene ends were 2 bases for V and 13 bases for J; bases not matched to a gene: 11. Looked up from germline, CDR1 is MNHEY and CDR2 is SVGEGT. The CDR3 consists of 14 residues. This CDR3 reads CASSYRGRIIPQYF. DNA of the CDR3: TGTGCCAGCAGTTACCGCGGGAGAATCATCCCCCAGTACTTC.

In this sample, this clonotype turned up a few times. The chain recombines TRBV3-1 with TRBJ1-3, with D unresolved. Germline lookup yields CDR1 LGHDT and CDR2 YNNKEL (reference sequence). V lost 4 bases to trimming and J lost 4 bases, with 5 bases between them. This CDR3 spans 12 amino acids. This CDR3 is CASSPEGNTIYF. The CDR3 DNA follows: TGTGCCAGCAGCCCCGAGGGAAACACCATATATTTT.

This clonotype was recorded many times. The rearrangement uses TRBV7-2 and TRBJ2-2; D is possibly TRBD1 or TRBD2 (5 bases each). CDR3 length: 14 amino acids. Germline V lookup: CDR1 SGHTA, CDR2 FQGNSA. V gave up 6 bases and J gave up 1 base, with 9 bases separating them. The CDR3 DNA reads as TGTGCCAGCAGACGGGACGGGAACACCGGGGAGCTGTTTTTT. It translates to CASRRDGNTGELFF.

The chain employs TRBV7-3 and TRBJ1-6, with 8 bases fitting TRBD1. Germline V gene lookup returns CDR1 SGHTA and CDR2 FQGTGA. This CDR3 comprises 15 residues. Unmatched junction bases numbered 7, after V lost 5 bases and J lost 7 bases. The CDR3 is CASSLQGAGNSPLHF. The DNA of the CDR3 is TGTGCCAGCAGCCTTCAGGGGGCGGGCAATTCACCCCTCCACTTT.

This chain uses TRBV12-3 or TRBV12-4 with TRBJ1-2; maybe TRBD1 (6 bases). Trimming removed 2 bases at V and 6 bases at J, with 10 bases between. The CDR3 is made up of 13 amino acids. CDR3 nucleotide sequence: TGTGCCAGCAGTTTAAGTTCAGGGGATGGCTACACCTTC. It encodes CASSLSSGDGYTF.

This clonotype showed up just a few times. The chain uses TRBV2 and TRBJ2-1, with D hard to call. The V end was cut by 2 bases, the J end by 8 bases, with 13 bases between. CDR3 length: 14 amino acids. Germline V lookup: CDR1 SNHLY, CDR2 FYNNEI. Here the CDR3 DNA reads TGTGCCAGCAGTGAACTCGGCAGTATCTATGAGCAGTTCTTC. Its protein is CASSELGSIYEQFF.

The V and J genes are TRBV4-3 and TRBJ1-1; D not certain. With 4 bases removed from V and 2 bases from J, the gap between germline ends came to 11 bases. The CDR3 spans 14 residues. CDR1 LGHNA and CDR2 YSLEER come from the germline V gene. In nucleotides, the CDR3 is TGCGCCAGCAGCCCAAATGACGGTAACACTGAAGCTTTCTTT. Its translation is CASSPNDGNTEAFF.

The table lists this clonotype with a few counts. The junction does not match germline at one end; this may be a read error. The V and J genes are TRBV2 and TRBJ2-2, with 7 bases matching TRBD1. The CDR3 sequence is 13 residues long. Germline-derived CDR1 and CDR2 are SNHLY and FYNNEI. In DNA form, the CDR3 reads TGTGCCAGCAGCGAAGGGACAGTCGGGGAGCTGTTTTTT. This gives the protein CASSEGTVGELFF.

The chain recombines TRBV19 with TRBJ2-5; TRBD1 agrees at 9 bases. CDR1 and CDR2 (germline): LNHDA, SQIVND (reference sequence). The CDR3 has 15 amino acids. V lost 5 bases to trimming and J lost 5 bases; unmatched junction nucleotides: 9. The DNA for the CDR3 is TGTGCCAGTAGTCTGGGACAGGGATCCGGGGAGACCCAGTACTTC. The encoded protein is CASSLGQGSGETQYF.

The rearrangement joins TRBV5-1 to TRBJ2-1, with D uncertain. CDR1 is SGHRS, CDR2 YFSETQ, per germline. V dropped 0 bases and J dropped 3 bases, with 13 bases sitting between them. CDR3 length: 16 amino acids. The CDR3 reads CASSLEAHGGYNEQFF. In nucleotides, the CDR3 is TGCGCCAGCAGCTTGGAGGCCCATGGCGGCTACAATGAGCAGTTCTTC.

The table lists this clonotype with many counts. The rearrangement joins TRBV7-8 to TRBJ2-1; D call uncertain. Deletions cut 5 bases from V and 7 bases from J, with 12 bases between. The CDR3 covers 13 residues. CDR1 is SGHVS, CDR2 FQNEAQ, per germline. CDR3 sequence (DNA): TGTGCCAGCAGCCCGGCCGAAGGGAATGAGCAGTTCTTC. It translates to CASSPAEGNEQFF. Combining the CDR3 with reference TRBV7-8 and TRBJ2-1 gives the whole variable domain GAGVSQSPRYKVAKRGQDVALRCDPISGHVSLFWYQQALGQGPEFLTYFQNEAQLDKSGLPSDRFFAERPEGSVSTLKIQRTQQEDSAVYLCASSPAEGNEQFFGPGTRLTVL.

The rearrangement links TRBV5-5 to TRBJ1-3, with a weak D call TRBD1 (5 bases). There are 16 residues in the CDR3. The germline V and J ends were trimmed by 2 bases and 0 bases, with 12 bases remaining between them. Germline loops: CDR1 SGHKS, CDR2 YYEKEE (reference sequence). DNA of the CDR3: TGTGCCAGCAGCTTCGGGACGTACATCTCTGGAAACACCATATATTTT. Protein sequence: CASSFGTYISGNTIYF. The full variable domain, with the rest looked up from reference TRBV5-5 and TRBJ1-3, is DAGVTQSPTHLIKTRGQQVTLRCSPISGHKSVSWYQQVLGQGPQFIFQYYEKEERGRGNFPDRFSARQFPNYSSELNVNALLLGDSALYLCASSFGTYISGNTIYFGEGSWLTVV.

This clonotype was recorded only once. The chain has TRBV2 and TRBJ2-7, with 11 bases aligning to TRBD2. J lost 12 bases, V lost 3 bases, and 7 bases had no gene match. From germline, CDR1 is SNHLY and CDR2 FYNNEI. The CDR3 is made up of 13 amino acids. In DNA form, the CDR3 reads TGTGCCAGCAGTGACGGGACTAGCGGCCCCTGGTACGTC. It is translated as CASSDGTSGPWYV.